The 17 T cell receptor gamma chains reported below all come from one sample, sequenced in a study of gamma delta lymphoproliferative disorders and STAT genes. TCRdb reapplied CATT to the multiplex PCR reads. The sample lists about 1,800 gamma-chain clones; around 20% were seen once. Sequencing used genomic DNA taken from PBMCs of patients and controls. Material: blood. These TCRs come from a human donor in good health.

This sequence joins TRGV4 and TRGJP1. TCRdb does not report a J gene; here it was assigned by matching the DNA to germline references. This CDR3 region has 14 residues. Germline V gene sequence: CDR1 EGSTGY, CDR2 YDSYTSSV. V gave up 5 bases and J gave up 8 bases; unmatched junction bases: 11. Here the CDR3 reads CATWGSSFGWFKIF. As DNA, the CDR3 is TGTGCCACCTGGGGAAGTTCCTTCGGTTGGTTCAAGATATTT.

This clone qualifies as medium-sized. The V gene is TRGV10, the J gene TRGJ1 or TRGJ2. TCRdb does not report a J gene; here it was assigned by matching the DNA to germline references. TRGV10 is an ORF, with its function uncertain. J lost 11 bases, V lost 8 bases, and 10 bases had no gene match. This CDR3 region has 11 residues. DNA for the CDR3: TGTGCTGCGTGGGATCGATCCGAGAAACTCTTT. Residues: CAAWDRSEKLF.

In its sample, this clone is large. Other DNA sequences from this sample encode an identical CDR3 as well. This chain uses TRGV3 with TRGJ1 or TRGJ2. The J gene is not listed in TCRdb, so it was assigned here from a DNA match to germline. Germline trimming cut 2 bases from V and 5 bases from J; bases unmatched to any gene: 3. CDR3 length: 12 amino acids. Per the germline V gene, CDR1 is VTNTFY and CDR2 is YDVSTARD (reference sequence). The CDR3 here is CATWDKHYKKLF. Written as DNA, the CDR3 is TGTGCCACCTGGGACAAGCATTATAAGAAACTCTTT.

The V gene was identified as TRGV2, while no J gene was called. The CDR3 has 12 residues. Germline values: CDR1 EGSNGY, CDR2 YDSYNSKV. CDR3 sequence reads: CATWDGPPLTIF. CDR3 sequence (DNA): TGTGCCACCTGGGACGGGCCCCCCCTTACGATATTT.

The rearrangement links TRGV2 to TRGJ1 or TRGJ2. In the absence of a J gene in TCRdb, the DNA was matched to germline to assign it here. From germline, CDR1 is EGSNGY and CDR2 YDSYNSKV. The CDR3 runs to 13 residues. CDR3 sequence (DNA): TGTGCACCTGGGACGGGCCGGGGGTATAAGAAACTCTTT. Protein sequence: CAPGTGRGYKKLF.

This clone has just a few counts. TCRdb pairs this DNA with a much larger clone's protein that differs at residue 5, likely a read error; the protein shown was translated from the DNA. The rearrangement joins TRGV10 to TRGJ1 or TRGJ2. The J gene is absent in TCRdb and was assigned here via DNA matching to germline. TRGV10 is treated as an ORF (open reading frame) with a function not yet certain. J gave up 11 bases and V 8 bases, and 7 bases lay outside the gene matches. The CDR3 loop spans 10 amino acids. In DNA form, the CDR3 reads TGTGCTGCGTGGGTTGGGGAGAAACTCTTT. The encoded protein is CAAWVGEKLF.

The J gene has no call, while the V gene is TRGV11. TRGV11 falls under the ORF class, with uncertain function. The CDR3 totals 11 residues. The CDR3 nucleotides are TGTGCCTGCTGGATTAGGCTTGGTGAACTCTTT. This sequence encodes CACWIRLGELF.

This clone is medium-sized (0.01 to 0.1%). V gene TRGV2 combines with J gene TRGJ1 or TRGJ2. TCRdb is silent on the J gene; assignment here came from matching the DNA to germline. The CDR3 runs 15 residues. CDR1 EGSNGY and CDR2 YDSYNSKV come from the germline V gene. V gave up 3 bases and J gave up 2 bases; unmatched junction bases: 10. The CDR3 sequence: CATWDPLLHYYKKLF. The DNA of the CDR3 is TGTGCCACCTGGGACCCTCTTCTGCATTATTATAAGAAACTCTTT.

This clone was seen just once. No J gene was called, and the V gene is TRGV10. TRGV10 is classed as an ORF, of uncertain function. This CDR3 comprises 14 residues. CDR3 DNA sequence: TGTGCTGCAACCGGGCTATACCACTGGTTGGTTAAGATATTT. As protein: CAATGLYHWLVKIF.

This clone is labeled as medium-sized. The V gene is TRGV2, the J gene TRGJ1 or TRGJ2. The J gene, left out of TCRdb, was set here by checking the DNA against germline. CDR1 EGSNGY and CDR2 YDSYNSKV come from the germline V gene. The junction had 13 bases not matched to a gene; V was cut back by 0 bases and J by 2 bases. The CDR3 runs 17 residues. CDR3 nucleotides: TGTGCCACCTGGGACGGGCAAACCCACCTGCATTATTATAAGAAACTCTTT. This codes for CATWDGQTHLHYYKKLF.

This clone was seen a few times. It differs at one base from a far larger clone, so likely a read error. Different DNA sequences within this sample yield the same CDR3. The chain combines TRGV11 with TRGJP2. No J gene was available from TCRdb, and it was assigned here by a germline match of the DNA. TRGV11 counts as an open reading frame of uncertain function. This CDR3 has 15 residues. The CDR3 reads CACWITEGSDWIKTF. Here the CDR3 DNA reads TGCGCCTGCTGGATTACGGAGGGTAGTGATTGGATCAAGACGTTT.

This clone is termed large. The sample carries other DNA sequences with the same CDR3. V is TRGV8 and J is TRGJP2. The J gene, absent from TCRdb, was called here by matching the DNA to germline. CDR3 length equals 18 residues. V gave up 0 bases and J gave up 0 bases; unmatched junction bases: 10. The germline CDR1 and CDR2 sequences are VENAVY and YDSYNSRV. The CDR3 reads CATWDRPRVYSSDWIKTF. CDR3 nucleotide sequence: TGTGCCACCTGGGATAGGCCTCGGGTATATAGTAGTGATTGGATCAAGACGTTT.

This clone is categorized as large (0.1 to 1%). The chain employs TRGV8 and TRGJP1. TCRdb lists no J gene, so it was determined here by aligning the DNA to germline. V shed 8 bases and J 8 bases; nucleotides not matched to a gene: 5. The CDR3 sequence is 11 residues long. The germline V gene encodes CDR1 VENAVY and CDR2 YDSYNSRV. CDR3: CATYPGWFKIF. The CDR3 nucleotides read TGTGCCACCTATCCCGGTTGGTTCAAGATATTT.

This clone is labeled large. The V and J genes are TRGV10 and TRGJ1 or TRGJ2. No J gene is reported in TCRdb; it was inferred here by comparing the DNA with germline. TRGV10 qualifies as an ORF whose function is uncertain. With V trimmed by 8 bases and J by 3 bases, 14 bases remained unmatched. This CDR3 contains 15 residues. As DNA, the CDR3 is TGTGCTGCGTGGGATCTGGTCCGAATTTATTATAAGAAACTCTTT. Its protein is CAAWDLVRIYYKKLF.

Notes on this clone: The DNA is omitted, as the CDR3 cannot be located on it reliably, and the CDR3 follows TCRdb's listing. The V gene is given as TRGV11, and no J gene call is available. TRGV11 is noted as an ORF with a role that remains uncertain. From its first to its last residue, the CDR3 has 26 amino acids. CDR3: CACWIRHVVSSPHFIIRNSLAVEQHF.

This clone is termed large. V and J are TRGV4 and TRGJ1 or TRGJ2. As TCRdb names no J gene, one was assigned here on the basis of a DNA match to germline. CDR1 EGSTGY and CDR2 YDSYTSSV come from the germline V gene. CDR3 size: 12 residues. V was pared by 1 base and J by 7 bases, with 4 bases of the junction left unmatched. The CDR3 spells CATWDGRYKKLF. In DNA, the CDR3 is TGTGCCACCTGGGATGGAAGATATAAGAAACTCTTT.

Note on this clone: The protein TCRdb lists belongs to a much larger clone and differs from this DNA's translation at residue 13, which points to a read error; the protein shown is made from the DNA. V gene TRGV2 combines with J gene TRGJP2. The J gene, absent from TCRdb, was called here by matching the DNA to germline. The CDR3 sequence is 16 residues long. The V gene's germline CDR1 is EGSNGY and CDR2 YDSYNSKV. The CDR3 sequence is CATWDGWDSSDWNKTF. The DNA of the CDR3 is TGTGCCACCTGGGACGGGTGGGATAGTAGTGATTGGAACAAGACGTTT.